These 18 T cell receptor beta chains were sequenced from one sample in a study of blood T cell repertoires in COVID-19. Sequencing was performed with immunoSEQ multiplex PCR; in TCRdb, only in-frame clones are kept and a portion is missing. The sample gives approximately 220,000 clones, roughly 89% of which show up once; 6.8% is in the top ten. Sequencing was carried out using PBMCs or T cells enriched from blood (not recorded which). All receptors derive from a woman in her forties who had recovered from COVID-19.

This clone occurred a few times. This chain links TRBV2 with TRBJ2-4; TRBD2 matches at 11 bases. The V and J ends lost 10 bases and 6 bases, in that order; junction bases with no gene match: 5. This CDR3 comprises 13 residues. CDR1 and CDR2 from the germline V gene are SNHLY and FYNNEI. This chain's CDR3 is CAIDGTSGNIQYF. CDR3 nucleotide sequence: TGTGCCATTGATGGGACTAGCGGAAACATTCAGTACTTC.

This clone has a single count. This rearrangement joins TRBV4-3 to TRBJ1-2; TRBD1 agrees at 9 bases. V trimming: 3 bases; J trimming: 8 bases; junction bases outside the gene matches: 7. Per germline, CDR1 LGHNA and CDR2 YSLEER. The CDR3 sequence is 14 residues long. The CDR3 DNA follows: TGCGCCAGCAGCCATACCGGGACAGGGTCCGGCTACACCTTC. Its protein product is CASSHTGTGSGYTF.

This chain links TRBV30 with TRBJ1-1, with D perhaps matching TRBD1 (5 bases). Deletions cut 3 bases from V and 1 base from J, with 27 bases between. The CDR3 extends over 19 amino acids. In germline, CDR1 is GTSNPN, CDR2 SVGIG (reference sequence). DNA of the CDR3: TGTGCCTGGAGCCCCCCAAAGGGGTTATTAGGGGCTTGGAACACTGAAGCTTTCTTT. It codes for CAWSPPKGLLGAWNTEAFF.

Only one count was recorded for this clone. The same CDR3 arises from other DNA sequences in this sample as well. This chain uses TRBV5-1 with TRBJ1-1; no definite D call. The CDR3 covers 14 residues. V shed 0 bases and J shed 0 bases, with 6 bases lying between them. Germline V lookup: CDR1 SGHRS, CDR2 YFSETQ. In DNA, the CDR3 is TGCGCCAGCAGCTTGGACAGCATGAACACTGAAGCTTTCTTT. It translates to CASSLDSMNTEAFF.

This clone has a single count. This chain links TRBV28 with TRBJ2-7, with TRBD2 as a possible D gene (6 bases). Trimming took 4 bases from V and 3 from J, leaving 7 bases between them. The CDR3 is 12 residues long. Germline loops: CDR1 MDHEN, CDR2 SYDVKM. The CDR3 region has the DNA TGTGCCAGCAGTTGGGGGGACTACGAGCAGTACTTC. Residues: CASSWGDYEQYF.

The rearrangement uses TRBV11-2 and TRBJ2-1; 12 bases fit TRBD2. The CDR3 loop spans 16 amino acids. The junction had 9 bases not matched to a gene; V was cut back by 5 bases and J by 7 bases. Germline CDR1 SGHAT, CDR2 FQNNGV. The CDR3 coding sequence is TGTGCCAGCAGCCCAAGACTAGCGGGAGTAGCTAATGAGCAGTTCTTC. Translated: CASSPRLAGVANEQFF.

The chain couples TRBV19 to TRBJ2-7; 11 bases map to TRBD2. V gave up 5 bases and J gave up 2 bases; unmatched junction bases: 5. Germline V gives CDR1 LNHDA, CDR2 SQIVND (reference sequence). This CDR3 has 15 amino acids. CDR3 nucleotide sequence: TGTGCCAGTAGTCAACTAGCGGGAGCCACCTACGAGCAGTACTTC. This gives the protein CASSQLAGATYEQYF. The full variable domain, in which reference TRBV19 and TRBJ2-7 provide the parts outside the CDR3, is DGGITQSPKYLFRKEGQNVTLSCEQNLNHDAMYWYRQDPGQGLRLIYYSQIVNDFQKGDIAEGYSVSREKKESFPLTVTSAQKNPTAFYLCASSQLAGATYEQYFGPGTRLTVT.

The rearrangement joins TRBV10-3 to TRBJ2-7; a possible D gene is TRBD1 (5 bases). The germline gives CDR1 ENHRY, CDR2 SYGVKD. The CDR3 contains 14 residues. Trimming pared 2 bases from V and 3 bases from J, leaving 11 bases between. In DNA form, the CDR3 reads TGTGCCATCAGTGAGCCGTCCAGGGTCTACGAGCAGTACTTC. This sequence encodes CAISEPSRVYEQYF.

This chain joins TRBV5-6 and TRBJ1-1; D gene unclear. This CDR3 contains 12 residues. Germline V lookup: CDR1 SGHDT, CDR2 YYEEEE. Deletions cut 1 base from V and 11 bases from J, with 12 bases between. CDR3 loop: CASSLTPSGAFF. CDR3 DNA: TGTGCCAGCAGCTTGACTCCCTCGGGGGCTTTCTTT. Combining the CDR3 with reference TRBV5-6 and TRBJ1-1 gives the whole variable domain DAGVTQSPTHLIKTRGQQVTLRCSPKSGHDTVSWYQQALGQGPQFIFQYYEEEERQRGNFPDRFSGHQFPNYSSELNVNALLLGDSALYLCASSLTPSGAFFGQGTRLTVV.

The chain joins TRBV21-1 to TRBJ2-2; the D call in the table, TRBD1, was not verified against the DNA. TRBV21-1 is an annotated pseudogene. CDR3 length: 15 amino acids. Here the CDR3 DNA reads TGTGCCAGCAGTTCAAGGGGGACGAACACCGGGGAGCTGTTTTTT. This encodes CASSSRGTNTGELFF.

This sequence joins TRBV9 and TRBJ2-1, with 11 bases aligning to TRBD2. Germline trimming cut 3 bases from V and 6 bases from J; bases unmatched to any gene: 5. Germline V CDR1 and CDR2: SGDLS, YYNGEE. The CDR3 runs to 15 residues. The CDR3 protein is CASSAGLAALNEQFF. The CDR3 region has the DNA TGTGCCAGCAGCGCGGGACTAGCGGCACTCAATGAGCAGTTCTTC.

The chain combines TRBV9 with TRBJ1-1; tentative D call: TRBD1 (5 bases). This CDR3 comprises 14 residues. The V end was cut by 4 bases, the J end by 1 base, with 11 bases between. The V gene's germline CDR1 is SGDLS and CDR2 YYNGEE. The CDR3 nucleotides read TGTGCCAGCAGCCCCTTGACAGAGAACACTGAAGCTTTCTTT. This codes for CASSPLTENTEAFF.

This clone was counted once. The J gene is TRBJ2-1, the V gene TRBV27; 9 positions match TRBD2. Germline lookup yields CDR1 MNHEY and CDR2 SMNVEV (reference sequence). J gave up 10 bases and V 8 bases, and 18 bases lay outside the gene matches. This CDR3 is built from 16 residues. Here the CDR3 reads CASRNKGLAGSREQFF. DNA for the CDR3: TGTGCCAGCCGAAACAAAGGGCTAGCGGGGTCTAGAGAGCAGTTCTTC.

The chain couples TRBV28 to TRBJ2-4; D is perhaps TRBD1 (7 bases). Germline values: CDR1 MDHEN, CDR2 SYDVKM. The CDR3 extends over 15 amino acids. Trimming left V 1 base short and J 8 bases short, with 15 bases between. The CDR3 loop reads CASSLSTGRLDIQYF. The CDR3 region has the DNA TGTGCCAGCAGTTTATCGACAGGGAGGTTGGACATTCAGTACTTC.

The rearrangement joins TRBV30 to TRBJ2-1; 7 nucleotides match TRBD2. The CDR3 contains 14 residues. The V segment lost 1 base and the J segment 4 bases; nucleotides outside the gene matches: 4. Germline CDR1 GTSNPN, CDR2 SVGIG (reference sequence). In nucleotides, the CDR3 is TGTGCCTGGAGTGGCCTAGCGGCATACAATGAGCAGTTCTTC. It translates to CAWSGLAAYNEQFF. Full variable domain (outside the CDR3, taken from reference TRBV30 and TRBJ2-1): SQTIHQWPATLVQPVGSPLSLECTVEGTSNPNLYWYRQAAGRGLQLLFYSVGIGQISSEVPQNLSASRPQDRQFILSSKKLLLSDSGFYLCAWSGLAAYNEQFFGPGTRLTVL.

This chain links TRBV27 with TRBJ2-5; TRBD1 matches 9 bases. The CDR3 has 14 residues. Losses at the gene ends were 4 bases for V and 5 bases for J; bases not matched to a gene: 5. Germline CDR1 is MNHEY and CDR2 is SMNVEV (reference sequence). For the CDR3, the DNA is TGTGCCAGCAGTTCCACAGGGGGCGGTGAGACCCAGTACTTC. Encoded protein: CASSSTGGGETQYF.

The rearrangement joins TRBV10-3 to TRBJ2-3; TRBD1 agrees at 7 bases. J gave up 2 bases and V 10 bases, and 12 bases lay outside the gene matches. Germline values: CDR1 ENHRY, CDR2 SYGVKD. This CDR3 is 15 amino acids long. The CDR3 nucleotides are TGTGCCACCACACCTAGACAGGGCCACACAGATACGCAGTATTTT. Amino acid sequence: CATTPRQGHTDTQYF.

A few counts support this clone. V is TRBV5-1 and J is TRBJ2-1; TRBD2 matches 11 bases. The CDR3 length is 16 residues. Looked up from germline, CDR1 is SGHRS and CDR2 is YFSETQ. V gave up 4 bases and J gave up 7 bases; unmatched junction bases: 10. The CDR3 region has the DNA TGCGCCAGCAGCCCGTTAGCGGGAGGGGGCAAGAATGAGCAGTTCTTC. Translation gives CASSPLAGGGKNEQFF. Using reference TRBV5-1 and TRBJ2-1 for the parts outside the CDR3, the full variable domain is KAGVTQTPRYLIKTRGQQVTLSCSPISGHRSVSWYQQTPGQGLQFLFEYFSETQRNKGNFPGRFSGRQFSNSRSEMNVSTLELGDSALYLCASSPLAGGGKNEQFFGPGTRLTVL.